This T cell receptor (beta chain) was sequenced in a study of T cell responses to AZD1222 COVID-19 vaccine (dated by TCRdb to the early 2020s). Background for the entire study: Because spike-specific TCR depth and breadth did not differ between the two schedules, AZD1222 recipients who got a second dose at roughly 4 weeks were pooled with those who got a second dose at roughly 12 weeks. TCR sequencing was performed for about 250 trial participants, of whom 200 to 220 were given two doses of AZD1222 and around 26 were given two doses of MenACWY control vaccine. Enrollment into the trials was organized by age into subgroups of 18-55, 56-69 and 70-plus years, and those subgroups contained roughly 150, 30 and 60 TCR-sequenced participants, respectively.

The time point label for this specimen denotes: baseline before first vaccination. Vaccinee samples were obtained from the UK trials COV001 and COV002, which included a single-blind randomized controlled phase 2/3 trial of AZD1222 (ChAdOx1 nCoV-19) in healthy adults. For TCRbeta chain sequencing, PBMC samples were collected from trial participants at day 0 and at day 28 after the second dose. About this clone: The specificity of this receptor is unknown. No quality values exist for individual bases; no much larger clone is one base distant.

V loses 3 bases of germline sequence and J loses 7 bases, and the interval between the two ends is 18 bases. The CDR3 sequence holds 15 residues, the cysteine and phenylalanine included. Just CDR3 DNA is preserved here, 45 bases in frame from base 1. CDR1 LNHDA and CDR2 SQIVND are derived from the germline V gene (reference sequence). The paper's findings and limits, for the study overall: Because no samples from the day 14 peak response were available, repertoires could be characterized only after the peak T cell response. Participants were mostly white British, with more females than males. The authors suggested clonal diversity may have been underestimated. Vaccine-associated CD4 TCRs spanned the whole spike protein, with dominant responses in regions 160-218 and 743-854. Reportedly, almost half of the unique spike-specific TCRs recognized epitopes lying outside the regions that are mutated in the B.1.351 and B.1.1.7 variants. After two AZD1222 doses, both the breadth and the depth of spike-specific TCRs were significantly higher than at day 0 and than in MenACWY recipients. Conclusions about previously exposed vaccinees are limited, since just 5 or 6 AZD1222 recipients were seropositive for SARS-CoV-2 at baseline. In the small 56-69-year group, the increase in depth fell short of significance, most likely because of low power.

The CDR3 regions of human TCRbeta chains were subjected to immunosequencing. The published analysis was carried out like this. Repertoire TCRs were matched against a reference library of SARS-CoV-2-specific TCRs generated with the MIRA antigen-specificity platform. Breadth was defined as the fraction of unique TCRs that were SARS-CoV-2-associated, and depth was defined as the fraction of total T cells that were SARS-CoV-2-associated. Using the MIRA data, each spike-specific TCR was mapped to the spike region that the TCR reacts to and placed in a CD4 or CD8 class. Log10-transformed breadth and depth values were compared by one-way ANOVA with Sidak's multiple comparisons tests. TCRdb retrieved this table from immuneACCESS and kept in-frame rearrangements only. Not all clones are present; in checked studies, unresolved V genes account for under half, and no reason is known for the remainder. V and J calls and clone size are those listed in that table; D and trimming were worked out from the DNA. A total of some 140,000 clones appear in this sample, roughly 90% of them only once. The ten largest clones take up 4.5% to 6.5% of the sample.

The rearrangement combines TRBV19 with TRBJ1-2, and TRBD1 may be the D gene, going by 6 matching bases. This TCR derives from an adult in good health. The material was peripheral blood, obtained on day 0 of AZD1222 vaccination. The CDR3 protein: CASSIPNRGASGYTF. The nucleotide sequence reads TGTGCCAGTAGTATCCCTAATAGGGGGGCCTCTGGCTACACCTTC. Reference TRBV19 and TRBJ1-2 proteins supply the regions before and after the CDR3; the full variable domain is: DGGITQSPKYLFRKEGQNVTLSCEQNLNHDAMYWYRQDPGQGLRLIYYSQIVNDFQKGDIAEGYSVSREKKESFPLTVTSAQKNPTAFYLCASSIPNRGASGYTFGSGTRLTVV.